This T cell receptor (beta chain) appears in the sequencing data of a study of CD8 T cells in Susac syndrome. The RNA, roughly 0.5 to 1 ug, was put through reverse transcription using random hexamers. TCRdb re-called the immunoSEQ multiplex PCR reads with MiXCR, one entry per CDR3 protein. The table shows 200,000 to 250,000 distinct CDR3 sequences, with 85% to 95% occurring only once. The CDR3 sequence is 14 residues long. The germline V gene encodes CDR1 LGHDT and CDR2 YNNKEL (reference sequence). Trimming shortened V by 8 bases and J by 1 base, and 14 bases separated the two germline ends. This clonotype was found a few times.

The V call is TRBV3-1, the J call TRBJ1-1; TRBD1 is a possible D gene (5 bases). Sequenced: CD4+ T cells from PBMCs. The clonotype comes from a human donor with multiple sclerosis. The CDR3 coding sequence is TGTGCCAGCTCCCTCACCGACAGGAACACTGAAGCTTTCTTT. It translates to CASSLTDRNTEAFF.